The 24 T cell receptor beta chains below were found in one sample sequenced in a study of PD-1 blockade in classical Hodgkin lymphoma. Some clones are missing from TCRdb's copy, which holds only in-frame ones; the method was immunoSEQ multiplex PCR. This sample carries some 35,000 clones, around nine tenths of them seen once, and the ten largest clones take more than 0.2%. All trial patients relapsed after autologous stem cell transplantation. Purification of CD4+ T cells from thawed PBMCs was performed via magnetic negative selection. Here the sequenced sample was CD4+ T cells from blood, taken at baseline. These receptor sequences come from a human donor with classical Hodgkin lymphoma.

V is TRBV15 and J is TRBJ2-1; weak D call: TRBD2 (5 bases). This CDR3 has 15 amino acids. The V end was cut by 0 bases, the J end by 4 bases, with 10 bases between. The V gene's germline CDR1 is LNHNV and CDR2 YYDKDF (reference sequence). The CDR3 bases are TGTGCCACCAGCAGAGATCACACGGGGTACAATGAGCAGTTCTTC. This sequence encodes CATSRDHTGYNEQFF.

The rearrangement links TRBV27 to TRBJ2-2, with 9 bases matching TRBD1. This CDR3 spans 21 amino acids. From germline, CDR1 is MNHEY and CDR2 SMNVEV (reference sequence). V trimming: 2 bases; J trimming: 6 bases; junction bases outside the gene matches: 22. The CDR3 DNA reads as TGTGCCAGCAGTTTACAGGGGGTCCGGGACAGGGCCTTCGATTTTGCCGGGGAGCTGTTTTTT. Amino acid sequence: CASSLQGVRDRAFDFAGELFF.

V gene TRBV10-3 combines with J gene TRBJ2-6; D is uncertain. This CDR3 spans 15 amino acids. V was trimmed by 0 bases and J by 2 bases, leaving 5 bases between them. Germline V lookup: CDR1 ENHRY, CDR2 SYGVKD. The CDR3 coding sequence is TGTGCCATCAGTGAGTCAGGGACTGGGGCCAACGTCCTGACTTTC. Its protein is CAISESGTGANVLTF.

The rearrangement joins TRBV6-1 to TRBJ2-1; 8 nucleotides line up with TRBD2. CDR3 size: 16 residues. V was pared by 3 bases and J by 4 bases, with 8 bases of the junction left unmatched. The germline gives CDR1 MNHNS, CDR2 SASEGT. CDR3 in amino acids: CASSEELAVPYNEQFF. The CDR3 bases are TGTGCCAGCAGTGAGGAACTAGCGGTACCTTACAATGAGCAGTTCTTC.

The rearrangement joins TRBV19 to TRBJ1-2, with TRBD1 identical over 10 bases. CDR1 LNHDA and CDR2 SQIVND come from the germline V gene (reference sequence). Trimming at V came to 1 base and at J to 4 bases, leaving 9 bases not matched to a gene. This CDR3 comprises 17 residues. The CDR3 DNA is TGTGCCAGTAGTATAGGACTTCGACAGGGGGCGATCTATGGCTACACCTTC. As protein: CASSIGLRQGAIYGYTF.

This clone was detected only once. This sequence joins TRBV6-4 and TRBJ2-2; 7 bases match TRBD2. This CDR3 comprises 14 residues. V lost 10 bases and J lost 0; bases outside the gene matches: 5. Germline-derived CDR1 and CDR2 are MRHNA and SNTAGT. The CDR3 DNA reads TGTGCCACCCGGGAGGTGGCGAACACCGGGGAGCTGTTTTTT. Protein product: CATREVANTGELFF.

The V gene is TRBV7-9, the J gene TRBJ2-3; D not certain. Between the trimmed V and J ends, which lost 1 base and 5 bases, there was a span of 13 bases. Germline V gene data show CDR1 as SEHNR and CDR2 as FQNEAQ (reference sequence). This CDR3 contains 15 residues. This chain's CDR3 is CASSLVLLQEDTQYF. In nucleotides, the CDR3 is TGTGCCAGCAGCTTAGTTTTGTTACAAGAAGATACGCAGTATTTT.

This clone was observed a few times. The chain recombines TRBV11-3 with TRBJ2-7; D might be TRBD1 (6 bases). V lost 1 base to trimming and J lost 3 bases, with 7 bases between them. The germline V gene encodes CDR1 SGHNT and CDR2 YENEEA. CDR3 length: 13 amino acids. CDR3: CASSLGGGYEQYF. In DNA form, the CDR3 reads TGTGCCAGCAGCTTAGGAGGGGGCTACGAGCAGTACTTC.

The V call is TRBV6-7, the J call TRBJ2-7; D gene uncertain. TRBV6-7 is flagged as an ORF with uncertain function. This CDR3 comprises 16 residues. The V and J ends lost 2 bases and 5 bases respectively, with 19 bases between them. The CDR3 sequence: CASSYKASPLSHEQYF. CDR3 coding DNA: TGTGCCAGCAGTTACAAGGCCTCTCCGCTCTCACACGAGCAGTACTTC.

The gene calls are TRBV11-2 and TRBJ2-7, with 9 bases matching TRBD1. Germline V lookup: CDR1 SGHAT, CDR2 FQNNGV. V shed 4 bases and J 4 bases; nucleotides not matched to a gene: 11. This CDR3 has 16 amino acids. CDR3 region: CASSSRGGTGLYEQYF. Here the CDR3 DNA reads TGTGCCAGCAGCTCCCGGGGAGGGACAGGGTTGTACGAGCAGTACTTC.

The V and J genes are TRBV7-2 and TRBJ2-7, with D unclear. CDR1 SGHTA and CDR2 FQGNSA come from the germline V gene. CDR3 length: 13 amino acids. V lost 1 base to trimming and J lost 2 bases, with 6 bases between them. Here the CDR3 reads CASSLGATYEQYF. Here the CDR3 DNA reads TGTGCCAGCAGCTTAGGGGCCACCTACGAGCAGTACTTC.

This chain uses TRBV5-1 with TRBJ2-2; D is unresolved. Germline V lookup: CDR1 SGHRS, CDR2 YFSETQ. Trimming cost V 5 bases and J 2 bases, with 4 bases left between them. The CDR3 is 12 residues long. CDR3 residues: CASRKNTGELFF. For the CDR3, the DNA is TGCGCCAGCAGAAAAAACACCGGGGAGCTGTTTTTT.

V is TRBV6-6 and J is TRBJ2-2, with a possible D match to TRBD1 (5 bases). Germline V lookup: CDR1 MNHNY, CDR2 SVGAGI (reference sequence). Trimming removed 3 bases from V and 1 base from J, with 9 bases in between. This CDR3 comprises 15 residues. Written as DNA, the CDR3 is TGTGCCAGCAGTTATGGCACAGGGAACACCGGGGAGCTGTTTTTT. Translating gives CASSYGTGNTGELFF.

The V and J genes are TRBV18 and TRBJ1-5, with 10 bases identical to TRBD1. V was clipped by 5 bases and J by 4 bases; unmatched bases: 8. Germline CDR1 and CDR2: KGHSH and LQKENI. The CDR3 has 16 amino acids. This chain's CDR3 is CASSTSPGQGNQPQHF. The CDR3 bases are TGTGCCAGCTCAACGTCACCGGGACAGGGGAATCAGCCCCAGCATTTT.

The chain joins TRBV5-1 to TRBJ2-7; 10 bases match TRBD1. From germline, CDR1 is SGHRS and CDR2 YFSETQ. The CDR3 spans 17 residues. Unmatched junction bases numbered 11, after V lost 2 bases and J lost 3 bases. CDR3 region: CASSLSHTRDRGYEQYF. In DNA, the CDR3 is TGCGCCAGCAGCTTAAGCCATACCCGGGACAGGGGCTACGAGCAGTACTTC.

This rearrangement joins TRBV19 to TRBJ2-3; 8 positions match TRBD2. CDR3 length: 15 amino acids. The J segment lost 2 bases and the V segment lost 2 bases, leaving 3 bases of the junction unmatched. CDR1 and CDR2 from the germline V gene are LNHDA and SQIVND (reference sequence). CDR3 protein: CASSILAGYTDTQYF. The CDR3, as DNA: TGTGCCAGTAGTATACTAGCGGGCTACACAGATACGCAGTATTTT.

CDR3 amino acids: CASSPHGLAGGLAGELFF. Here the CDR3 DNA reads TGCGCCAGCAGCCCCCATGGGCTAGCGGGAGGGCTGGCCGGGGAGCTGTTTTTT. The J gene is TRBJ2-2, the V gene TRBV5-1; TRBD2 matches 12 bases. Germline V gives CDR1 SGHRS, CDR2 YFSETQ. The length of the CDR3 is 18 residues. The ends lost 4 bases at V and 6 bases at J; junction bases unmatched: 13.

The chain joins TRBV5-4 to TRBJ2-5; D is perhaps TRBD1 or TRBD2 (5 bases each). V shed 5 bases and J shed 2 bases, with 22 bases lying between them. This CDR3 is built from 17 residues. The germline V gene has CDR1 SGHNT and CDR2 YYREEE (reference sequence). Written as DNA, the CDR3 is TGTGCCAGCAGTCGTCGCTCCGGGGCTGGCTCTCAAGAGACCCAGTACTTC. It specifies CASSRRSGAGSQETQYF.

This chain uses TRBV11-2 with TRBJ1-3; D gene uncertain. Germline V CDR1 and CDR2: SGHAT, FQNNGV. This CDR3 has 16 amino acids. The V and J ends lost 2 bases and 0 bases respectively, with 11 bases between them. DNA of the CDR3: TGTGCCAGCAGCTTATTCCGGGGAAGCTCTGGAAACACCATATATTTT. Its translation: CASSLFRGSSGNTIYF.

The genes are TRBV5-4 and TRBJ2-2, with TRBD1 as a possible D gene (6 bases). Germline-derived CDR1 and CDR2 are SGHNT and YYREEE (reference sequence). Trimming removed 4 bases at V and 6 bases at J, with 16 bases between. The CDR3 extends over 15 amino acids. The CDR3 here is CASSPRTGTPGELFF. Here the CDR3 DNA reads TGTGCCAGCAGCCCAAGGACGGGGACACCCGGGGAGCTGTTTTTT.

The V gene is TRBV11-2, the J gene TRBJ1-1; 9 nucleotides agree with TRBD1. Germline-derived CDR1 and CDR2 are SGHAT and FQNNGV. V was clipped by 4 bases and J by 2 bases; unmatched bases: 14. The CDR3 totals 18 residues. The CDR3 coding sequence is TGTGCCAGCAGCTCCAGCCTTCAGGGACAGGGTATAAACACTGAAGCTTTCTTT. Encoded protein: CASSSSLQGQGINTEAFF. The full variable domain, its missing parts supplied by reference TRBV11-2 and TRBJ1-1, is EAGVAQSPRYKIIEKRQSVAFWCNPISGHATLYWYQQILGQGPKLLIQFQNNGVVDDSQLPKDRFSAERLKGVDSTLKIQPAKLEDSAVYLCASSSSLQGQGINTEAFFGQGTRLTVV.

This clone was found a few times. This sequence joins TRBV5-1 and TRBJ1-5; 7 bases are shared with TRBD1. The CDR3 consists of 15 residues. CDR1 SGHRS and CDR2 YFSETQ come from the germline V gene. V lost 0 bases to trimming and J lost 6 bases; unmatched junction nucleotides: 6. CDR3: CASSLEGGRTQPQHF. CDR3 DNA sequence: TGCGCCAGCAGCTTGGAAGGGGGCCGCACTCAGCCCCAGCATTTT.

This CDR3 reads CASSLGGAENTEAFF. The DNA for the CDR3 is TGTGCCAGCAGCTTAGGGGGGGCAGAGAACACTGAAGCTTTCTTT. The J gene is TRBJ1-1, the V gene TRBV11-3; D might be TRBD1 (6 bases). Trimming stripped 1 base from V and 1 base from J, with 10 bases between. Per germline, CDR1 SGHNT and CDR2 YENEEA. This CDR3 is built from 15 residues.

This rearrangement joins TRBV6-1 to TRBJ2-5, with D possibly matching TRBD1 (6 bases). The CDR3 covers 12 residues. Germline V gene sequence: CDR1 MNHNS, CDR2 SASEGT. Trimming removed 7 bases from V and 4 bases from J, with 10 bases in between. Here the CDR3 reads CASTQGGETQYF. The CDR3 DNA reads as TGTGCCAGCACCCAAGGGGGAGAGACCCAGTACTTC.